The rows below give T cell receptor beta chains drawn from one sample of a study of T cell responses to AZD1222 COVID-19 vaccine. Data came from immunoSEQ multiplex PCR; TCRdb stores just in-frame clones and leaves some out. The sample yields roughly 110,000 clones, about 90% seen once. Sample: peripheral blood, taken 28 days after the second AZD1222 dose. The origin of the receptors is an adult who received the AZD1222 COVID-19 vaccine. CDR3s include the opening cysteine and the closing phenylalanine or tryptophan. Fields, in order: CDR3 DNA, CDR3 protein, V gene, J gene, clone size, D gene. A D gene is named only where the DNA matches it firmly. Expanded clones get a size class; other rows say once, few or many, or leave the size out.

cdr3_nt: TGTGCCAGCTTGGGCCCAGGGGTGGGGCAGCCCCAGCATTTT; cdr3_aa: CASLGPGVGQPQHF; v_call: TRBV6-5; j_call: TRBJ1-5; clone_size: .; d_call: .
cdr3_nt: TGTGCCAGCAGTTACTCGAGGCCATCTGGTGAAAAACTGTTTTTT; cdr3_aa: CASSYSRPSGEKLFF; v_call: TRBV6-5; j_call: TRBJ1-4; clone_size: .; d_call: .
cdr3_nt: TGTGCCAGCAGCTTGGTTAGCGTTGGAGCAGATACGCAGTATTTT; cdr3_aa: CASSLVSVGADTQYF; v_call: TRBV5-8; j_call: TRBJ2-3; clone_size: .; d_call: .
cdr3_nt: TGTGCCAGCAGTGAAGTCCGCGAACTGGGGGGCTACACCTTC; cdr3_aa: CASSEVRELGGYTF; v_call: TRBV6-1; j_call: TRBJ1-2; clone_size: .; d_call: .
cdr3_nt: TGTGCCAGCTCGCTACACGAGACACCCCACACAGATACGCAGTATTTT; cdr3_aa: CASSLHETPHTDTQYF; v_call: TRBV18; j_call: TRBJ2-3; clone_size: once; d_call: .
cdr3_nt: TGTGCCACCGCCCCACAGGCGGACACTGAAGCTTTCTTT; cdr3_aa: CATAPQADTEAFF; v_call: TRBV24-1; j_call: TRBJ1-1; clone_size: .; d_call: .
cdr3_nt: TGTGCTAGTGCCCCTCGGGGATACAATGAGCAGTTCTTC; cdr3_aa: CASAPRGYNEQFF; v_call: TRBV12-5; j_call: TRBJ2-1; clone_size: .; d_call: .
cdr3_nt: TGTGCCAGCAGCCCCGACAGCAATAATGAAAAACTGTTTTTT; cdr3_aa: CASSPDSNNEKLFF; v_call: TRBV9; j_call: TRBJ1-4; clone_size: .; d_call: .
cdr3_nt: TGTGCCAGCAGCTTAGGTGGTTTACGGACTGAAGCTTTCTTT; cdr3_aa: CASSLGGLRTEAFF; v_call: TRBV7-2; j_call: TRBJ1-1; clone_size: .; d_call: .
cdr3_nt: TGTGCCAGTAGACATGGACAGGGGGGAGGCTACACCTTC; cdr3_aa: CASRHGQGGGYTF; v_call: TRBV19; j_call: TRBJ1-2; clone_size: .; d_call: TRBD1
cdr3_nt: TGTGCCACCAGTGATTCCGAGGGGCCCGGGGTTAACTATGGCTACACCTTC; cdr3_aa: CATSDSEGPGVNYGYTF; v_call: TRBV24-1; j_call: TRBJ1-2; clone_size: .; d_call: .
cdr3_nt: TGCAGCGTTGAAGACCAGGGGGGAACCTACGAGCAGTACTTC; cdr3_aa: CSVEDQGGTYEQYF; v_call: TRBV29-1; j_call: TRBJ2-7; clone_size: few; d_call: .
cdr3_nt: TGTGCCAGCAGCCGGGGGCCACAGGGCGACTATGGCTACACCTTC; cdr3_aa: CASSRGPQGDYGYTF; v_call: TRBV7-9; j_call: TRBJ1-2; clone_size: .; d_call: .
cdr3_nt: TGTGCCAGCAGCCCGAGGACAGGGGAAGCTTTCTTT; cdr3_aa: CASSPRTGEAFF; v_call: TRBV11-2; j_call: TRBJ1-1; clone_size: .; d_call: TRBD1
cdr3_nt: TGTGCCAGCAGGTGGGACTACAGCTCCTACGAGCAGTACTTC; cdr3_aa: CASRWDYSSYEQYF; v_call: TRBV2; j_call: TRBJ2-7; clone_size: .; d_call: TRBD2
cdr3_nt: TGTGCCACCAGCAGAGATGACAGGGGAGGACAGCCCCAGCATTTT; cdr3_aa: CATSRDDRGGQPQHF; v_call: TRBV15; j_call: TRBJ1-5; clone_size: .; d_call: TRBD1
cdr3_nt: TGCGCCAGCAGCCAGGTCTATCAGGGACAGGGGTATCAGCCCCAGCATTTT; cdr3_aa: CASSQVYQGQGYQPQHF; v_call: TRBV4-3; j_call: TRBJ1-5; clone_size: .; d_call: TRBD1
cdr3_nt: TGTGCCAGCAGTTACCTCCAGGGGGTGACTGAAGCTTTCTTT; cdr3_aa: CASSYLQGVTEAFF; v_call: TRBV6-5; j_call: TRBJ1-1; clone_size: .; d_call: TRBD1
cdr3_nt: TGTGCCAGCAGCCAAGGGACAGGGGGCGCATTGCCTGAAGCTTTCTTT; cdr3_aa: CASSQGTGGALPEAFF; v_call: TRBV3-1/TRBV3-2; j_call: TRBJ1-1; clone_size: .; d_call: TRBD1
cdr3_nt: TGTGCCAGCAGTTACGGCCGATTATCCTCCTACAATGAGCAGTTCTTC; cdr3_aa: CASSYGRLSSYNEQFF; v_call: TRBV6-2/TRBV6-3; j_call: TRBJ2-1; clone_size: .; d_call: .
cdr3_nt: TGTGCCAGCAGCTTCTCCGGGACAGCCCCCAATGAGCAGTTCTTC; cdr3_aa: CASSFSGTAPNEQFF; v_call: TRBV7-2; j_call: TRBJ2-1; clone_size: .; d_call: TRBD1
cdr3_nt: TGTGCCAGCAGTGGCGAAGCAGGACAGTATGAGCAGTTCTTC; cdr3_aa: CASSGEAGQYEQFF; v_call: TRBV6-2/TRBV6-3; j_call: TRBJ2-1; clone_size: .; d_call: .
cdr3_nt: TGTGCCACCAGCAGAGATAGAGGGGTGAGATCACCCCTCCACTTT; cdr3_aa: CATSRDRGVRSPLHF; v_call: TRBV15; j_call: TRBJ1-6; clone_size: .; d_call: .
cdr3_nt: TGTGCCAGCAGTCCAGACAGGGTCAACTATGGCTACACCTTC; cdr3_aa: CASSPDRVNYGYTF; v_call: TRBV27; j_call: TRBJ1-2; clone_size: .; d_call: TRBD1
cdr3_nt: TGTGCCAGCAGCGTCGGTCCCCATTTCTTC; cdr3_aa: CASSVGPHFF; v_call: TRBV7-9; j_call: TRBJ2-1; clone_size: .; d_call: .
cdr3_nt: TGTGCCAGCAGTCTCCCTTTGGCAGGGGCCAGTAGCAATCAGCCCCAGCATTTT; cdr3_aa: CASSLPLAGASSNQPQHF; v_call: TRBV6-6; j_call: TRBJ1-5; clone_size: .; d_call: .
cdr3_nt: TGTGCCAGCCTCCCTACAGAGGGGTACGATCAGCCCCAGCATTTT; cdr3_aa: CASLPTEGYDQPQHF; v_call: TRBV19; j_call: TRBJ1-5; clone_size: .; d_call: .
cdr3_nt: TGTGCCAGCAGCCCCGGGGACCCCTCCGAGCAGTACTTC; cdr3_aa: CASSPGDPSEQYF; v_call: TRBV7-9; j_call: TRBJ2-7; clone_size: .; d_call: .
cdr3_nt: TGCGCCAGCAGTGAAAGGACAGTGAACACTGAAGCTTTCTTT; cdr3_aa: CASSERTVNTEAFF; v_call: TRBV10-1; j_call: TRBJ1-1; clone_size: once; d_call: .
cdr3_nt: TGTGCCAGCAGATCCGCTAGCTCTTACAATGAGCAGTTCTTC; cdr3_aa: CASRSASSYNEQFF; v_call: TRBV27; j_call: TRBJ2-1; clone_size: .; d_call: .
cdr3_nt: TGTGCCAGCTCACAACAGGGTATATCTGGCTACACCTTC; cdr3_aa: CASSQQGISGYTF; v_call: TRBV18; j_call: TRBJ1-2; clone_size: .; d_call: .
cdr3_nt: TGTGCCAGCAGCTACTCTTTACGGGCGGACCGCACAGATACGCAGTATTTT; cdr3_aa: CASSYSLRADRTDTQYF; v_call: TRBV11-2; j_call: TRBJ2-3; clone_size: .; d_call: .
cdr3_nt: TGTGCCAGCAATCTCCGTCGGGCAAGCTCCTACGAGCAGTACTTC; cdr3_aa: CASNLRRASSYEQYF; v_call: TRBV2; j_call: TRBJ2-7; clone_size: .; d_call: .
cdr3_nt: TGCGCCAGCAGCTTGGACCCACGAAGCGTAAACACCATATATTTT; cdr3_aa: CASSLDPRSVNTIYF; v_call: TRBV5-1; j_call: TRBJ1-3; clone_size: .; d_call: .
cdr3_nt: TGTGCCAGCAGCCCCACAGGGGGCGGAAGGGAGCAGTACTTC; cdr3_aa: CASSPTGGGREQYF; v_call: TRBV7-8; j_call: TRBJ2-7; clone_size: .; d_call: TRBD1
cdr3_nt: TGTGCTAGCAGCCGGGGGACTAGCGGGTTCTATGAGCAGTTCTTC; cdr3_aa: CASSRGTSGFYEQFF; v_call: TRBV7-7; j_call: TRBJ2-1; clone_size: .; d_call: TRBD2
cdr3_nt: TGTGCCAGCAGCTCTGGACAGTTTCAAGAGACCCAGTACTTC; cdr3_aa: CASSSGQFQETQYF; v_call: TRBV7-2; j_call: TRBJ2-5; clone_size: .; d_call: .
cdr3_nt: TGTGCCAGCAGTTCGGACAGTTATAGCAATCAGCCCCAGCATTTT; cdr3_aa: CASSSDSYSNQPQHF; v_call: TRBV27; j_call: TRBJ1-5; clone_size: once; d_call: .
cdr3_nt: TGTGCCAGCAGCGTGGGGGCGGATGGGGAGCCCCAGCATTTT; cdr3_aa: CASSVGADGEPQHF; v_call: TRBV9; j_call: TRBJ1-5; clone_size: .; d_call: .
cdr3_nt: TGTGCCAGCAGCTTAATGTCGGGGGACAATGAGCAGTTCTTC; cdr3_aa: CASSLMSGDNEQFF; v_call: TRBV11-2; j_call: TRBJ2-1; clone_size: .; d_call: .
cdr3_nt: TGTGCCAGCAGCTTAGATATCAACTCAGCCTACGAGCAGTACTTC; cdr3_aa: CASSLDINSAYEQYF; v_call: TRBV11-2; j_call: TRBJ2-7; clone_size: .; d_call: .
cdr3_nt: TGTGCCATCAGCCCAATGACAGGCTACGAGCAGTACTTC; cdr3_aa: CAISPMTGYEQYF; v_call: TRBV10-3; j_call: TRBJ2-7; clone_size: .; d_call: .
cdr3_nt: TGTGCCAGCAGCAGGGGCCGGCTGAACTATGGCTACACCTTC; cdr3_aa: CASSRGRLNYGYTF; v_call: TRBV7-3; j_call: TRBJ1-2; clone_size: .; d_call: .
cdr3_nt: TGTGCCAGCAGTAAAGGAAGTGCCAAAAACATTCAGTACTTC; cdr3_aa: CASSKGSAKNIQYF; v_call: TRBV28; j_call: TRBJ2-4; clone_size: .; d_call: .
cdr3_nt: TGTGCCAGCAGCTTGGGAGTCCCGGGACAGGGTTCGGGGGAGACCCAGTACTTC; cdr3_aa: CASSLGVPGQGSGETQYF; v_call: TRBV5-6; j_call: TRBJ2-5; clone_size: .; d_call: TRBD1
cdr3_nt: TGTGCCAGCAGTTTCATAAGGGGCTTCACCTACGAGCAGTACTTC; cdr3_aa: CASSFIRGFTYEQYF; v_call: TRBV6-5; j_call: TRBJ2-7; clone_size: .; d_call: .
cdr3_nt: TGTGCCAGCTCACCCCCGGACAGAAAGACCGGGGAGCTGTTTTTT; cdr3_aa: CASSPPDRKTGELFF; v_call: TRBV18; j_call: TRBJ2-2; clone_size: .; d_call: .
cdr3_nt: TGTGCCAGCAGCTCTCAAGAGACCCAGTACTTC; cdr3_aa: CASSSQETQYF; v_call: TRBV5-6; j_call: TRBJ2-5; clone_size: .; d_call: .
cdr3_nt: TGTGCCAGCAGACTTGGGACAGGGGTTTACGAGCAGTACTTC; cdr3_aa: CASRLGTGVYEQYF; v_call: TRBV6-5; j_call: TRBJ2-7; clone_size: .; d_call: TRBD1
cdr3_nt: TGTGCCGGACGGGACAGGGGTTTCACAGACACTGAAGCTTTCTTT; cdr3_aa: CAGRDRGFTDTEAFF; v_call: TRBV2; j_call: TRBJ1-1; clone_size: .; d_call: TRBD1
cdr3_nt: TGTGCCAGTAGTAAGCGCAATGAGCAGTTCTTC; cdr3_aa: CASSKRNEQFF; v_call: TRBV19; j_call: TRBJ2-1; clone_size: .; d_call: .
cdr3_nt: TGTGCCAGCAGTTACGGGTCTTGGAGCAATCAGCCCCAGCATTTT; cdr3_aa: CASSYGSWSNQPQHF; v_call: TRBV6-2/TRBV6-3; j_call: TRBJ1-5; clone_size: once; d_call: .
cdr3_nt: TGCGCCAGCAGCTTGGCCTCCACCACTGAAGCTTTCTTT; cdr3_aa: CASSLASTTEAFF; v_call: TRBV5-1; j_call: TRBJ1-1; clone_size: .; d_call: .